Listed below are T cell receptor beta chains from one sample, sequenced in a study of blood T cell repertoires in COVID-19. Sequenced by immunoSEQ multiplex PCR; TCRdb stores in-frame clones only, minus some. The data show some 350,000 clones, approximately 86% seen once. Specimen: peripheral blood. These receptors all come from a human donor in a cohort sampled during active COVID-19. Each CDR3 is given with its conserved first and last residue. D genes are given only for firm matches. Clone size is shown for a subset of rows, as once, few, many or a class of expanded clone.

TGTGCCAGCAGCTTAATGTCAGAGCAGTTCTTC | CASSLMSEQFF | NA | TRBJ2-1 | TRBV11-2 | NA
TGTGCCACCCTTCCTCCGGGACTAGGGTCCTACGAGCAGTACTTC | CATLPPGLGSYEQYF | NA | TRBJ2-7 | TRBV6-5 | TRBD2
TGTGCCAGCAGCTTCCCAGGACAGCTTAACTATGGCTACACCTTC | CASSFPGQLNYGYTF | NA | TRBJ1-2 | TRBV5-4 | NA
TGTGCCACCAGCAGATCCCCGTGGGGGGCTGGGGCCAACGTCCTGACTTTC | CATSRSPWGAGANVLTF | NA | TRBJ2-6 | TRBV15 | NA
TGCGCCAGCAGCTTGGGACAGTCATTACGGGAAAAACTGTTTTTT | CASSLGQSLREKLFF | NA | TRBJ1-4 | TRBV5-1 | NA
TGTGCCAGCAGCCCTGCGGGGCTCCCAGAGACCCAGTACTTC | CASSPAGLPETQYF | NA | TRBJ2-5 | TRBV7-3 | NA
TGTGCCAGCAGCCCCTACTCGGGGTACGAGCAGTACTTC | CASSPYSGYEQYF | NA | TRBJ2-7 | TRBV7-2 | NA
TGCGCCAGCAGCTTCCAGGGACTGTACACAGATACGCAGTATTTT | CASSFQGLYTDTQYF | once | TRBJ2-3 | TRBV5-1 | NA
TGTGCCACCTTTTTACCGGGACAGCGAAACACTGAAGCTTTCTTT | CATFLPGQRNTEAFF | NA | TRBJ1-1 | TRBV24-1 | TRBD1
TGTGCCAGCAGCTTAGCGGGGATCAGGGGCAATGAGCAGTTCTTC | CASSLAGIRGNEQFF | few | TRBJ2-1 | TRBV7-9 | NA
TGTGCCAGCTCGCCGACAGGAGGCGAGCAGTACTTC | CASSPTGGEQYF | NA | TRBJ2-7 | TRBV18 | NA
TGCGCCAGCAGCTTTCCCATAAACAAGATTCTAGCGGGAGGGGAAAATGAGCAGTTCTTC | CASSFPINKILAGGENEQFF | NA | TRBJ2-1 | TRBV5-1 | TRBD2
TGTGCCTGGAGCCGAGGACATTCTAGCACAGATACGCAGTATTTT | CAWSRGHSSTDTQYF | few | TRBJ2-3 | TRBV30 | NA